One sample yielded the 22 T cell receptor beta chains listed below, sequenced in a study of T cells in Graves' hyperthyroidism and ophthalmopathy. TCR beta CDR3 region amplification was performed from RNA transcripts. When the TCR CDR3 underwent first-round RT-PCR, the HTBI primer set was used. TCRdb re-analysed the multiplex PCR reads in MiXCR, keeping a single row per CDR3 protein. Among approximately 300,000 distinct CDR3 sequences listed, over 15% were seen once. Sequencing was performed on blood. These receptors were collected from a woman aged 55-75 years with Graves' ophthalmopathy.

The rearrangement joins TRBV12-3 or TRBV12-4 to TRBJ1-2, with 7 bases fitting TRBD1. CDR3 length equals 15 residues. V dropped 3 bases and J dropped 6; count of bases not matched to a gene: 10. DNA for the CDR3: TGTGCCAGCAGTTTGACAGGGAGGGATTTTGATGGCTACACCTTC. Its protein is CASSLTGRDFDGYTF.

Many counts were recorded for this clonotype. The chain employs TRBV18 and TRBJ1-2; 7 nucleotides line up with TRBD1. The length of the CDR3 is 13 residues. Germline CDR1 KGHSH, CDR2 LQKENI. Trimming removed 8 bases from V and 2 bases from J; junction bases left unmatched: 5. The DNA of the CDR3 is TGTGCCAGCGCCTCGACAGGGAACTATGGCTACACCTTC. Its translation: CASASTGNYGYTF.

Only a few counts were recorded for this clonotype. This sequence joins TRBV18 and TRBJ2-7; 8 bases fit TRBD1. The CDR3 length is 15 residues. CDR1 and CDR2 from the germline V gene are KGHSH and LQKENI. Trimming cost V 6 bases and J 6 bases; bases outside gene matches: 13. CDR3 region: CASSEMGRGQGEQYF. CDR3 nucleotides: TGTGCCAGCTCTGAAATGGGCAGGGGGCAGGGCGAGCAGTACTTC.

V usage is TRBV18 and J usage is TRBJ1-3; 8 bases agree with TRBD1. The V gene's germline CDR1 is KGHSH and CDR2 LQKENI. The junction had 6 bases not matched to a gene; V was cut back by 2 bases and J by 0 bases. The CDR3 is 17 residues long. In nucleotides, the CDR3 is TGTGCCAGCTCACCATCCGCCAGGGGGCCCTCTGGAAACACCATATATTTT. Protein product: CASSPSARGPSGNTIYF. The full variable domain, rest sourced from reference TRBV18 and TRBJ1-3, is NAGVMQNPRHLVRRRGQEARLRCSPMKGHSHVYWYRQLPEEGLKFMVYLQKENIIDESGMPKERFSAEFPKEGPSILRIQQVVRGDSAAYFCASSPSARGPSGNTIYFGEGSWLTVV.

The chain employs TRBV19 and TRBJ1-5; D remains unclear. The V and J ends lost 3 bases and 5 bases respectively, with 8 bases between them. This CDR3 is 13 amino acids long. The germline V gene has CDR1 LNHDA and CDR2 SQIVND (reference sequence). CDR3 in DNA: TGTGCCAGTAGTATGGGGAGGGATCAGCCCCAGCATTTT. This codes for CASSMGRDQPQHF.

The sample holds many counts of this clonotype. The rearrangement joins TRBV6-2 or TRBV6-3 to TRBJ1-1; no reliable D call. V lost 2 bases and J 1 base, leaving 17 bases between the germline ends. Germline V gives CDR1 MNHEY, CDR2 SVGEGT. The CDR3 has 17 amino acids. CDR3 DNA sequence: TGTGCCAGCAGTTACGGTTGGAGCAGTTATACGAACACTGAAGCTTTCTTT. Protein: CASSYGWSSYTNTEAFF.

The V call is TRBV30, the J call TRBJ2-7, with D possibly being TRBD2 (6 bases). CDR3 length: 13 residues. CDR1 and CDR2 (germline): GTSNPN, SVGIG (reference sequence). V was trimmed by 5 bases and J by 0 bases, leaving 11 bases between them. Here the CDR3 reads CAWEGGVSYEQYF. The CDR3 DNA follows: TGTGCCTGGGAGGGCGGGGTCTCCTACGAGCAGTACTTC.

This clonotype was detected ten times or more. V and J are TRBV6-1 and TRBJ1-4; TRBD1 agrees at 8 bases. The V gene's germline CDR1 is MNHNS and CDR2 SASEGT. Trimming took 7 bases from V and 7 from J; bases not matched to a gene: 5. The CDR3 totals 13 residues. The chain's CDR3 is CASTTTGGEKLFF. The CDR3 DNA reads TGTGCCAGCACCACAACAGGGGGTGAAAAACTGTTTTTT.

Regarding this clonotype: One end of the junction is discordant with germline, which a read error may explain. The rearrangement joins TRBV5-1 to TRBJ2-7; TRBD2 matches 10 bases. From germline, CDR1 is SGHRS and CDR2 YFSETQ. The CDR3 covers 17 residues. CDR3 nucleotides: TGCGCCAGCAGCTTGGCCAGGGGTAGCGGGGGGCCATACGGGCAGTACTTC. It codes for CASSLARGSGGPYGQYF.

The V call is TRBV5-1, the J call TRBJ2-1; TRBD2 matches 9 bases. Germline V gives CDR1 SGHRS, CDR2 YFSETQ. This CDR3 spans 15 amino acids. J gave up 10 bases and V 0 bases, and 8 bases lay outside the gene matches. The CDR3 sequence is CASSLEGGGGREQFF. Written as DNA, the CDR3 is TGCGCCAGCAGCTTGGAGGGCGGGGGGGGAAGAGAGCAGTTCTTC.

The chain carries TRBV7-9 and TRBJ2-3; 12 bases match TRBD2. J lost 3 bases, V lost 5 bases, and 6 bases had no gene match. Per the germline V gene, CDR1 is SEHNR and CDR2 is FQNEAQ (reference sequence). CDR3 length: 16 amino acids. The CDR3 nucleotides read TGTGCCAGCAGCCCTGGACTAGCGGGAAGGACAGATACGCAGTATTTT. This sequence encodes CASSPGLAGRTDTQYF. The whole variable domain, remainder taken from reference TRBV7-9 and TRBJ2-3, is DTGVSQNPRHKITKRGQNVTFRCDPISEHNRLYWYRQTLGQGPEFLTYFQNEAQLEKSRLLSDRFSAERPKGSFSTLEIQRTEQGDSAMYLCASSPGLAGRTDTQYFGPGTRLTVL.

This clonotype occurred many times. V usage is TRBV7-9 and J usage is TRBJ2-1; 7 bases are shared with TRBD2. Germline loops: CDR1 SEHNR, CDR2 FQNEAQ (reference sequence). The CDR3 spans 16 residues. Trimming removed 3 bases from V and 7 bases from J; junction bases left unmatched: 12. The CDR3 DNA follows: TGTGCCAGCAGCTTGGAATTGGCGGGAGCTTTGAATGAGCAGTTCTTC. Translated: CASSLELAGALNEQFF.

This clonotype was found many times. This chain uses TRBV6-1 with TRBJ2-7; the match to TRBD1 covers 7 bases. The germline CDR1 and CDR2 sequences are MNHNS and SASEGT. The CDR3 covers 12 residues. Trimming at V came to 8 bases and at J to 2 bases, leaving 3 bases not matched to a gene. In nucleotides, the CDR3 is TGTGCCAGCCACGGGACAGCCTACGAGCAGTACTTC. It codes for CASHGTAYEQYF.

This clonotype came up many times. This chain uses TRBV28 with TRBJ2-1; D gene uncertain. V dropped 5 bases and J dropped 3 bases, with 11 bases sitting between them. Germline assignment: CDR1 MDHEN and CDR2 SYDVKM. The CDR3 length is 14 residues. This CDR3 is CASSQQYIYNEQFF. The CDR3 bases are TGTGCCAGCAGTCAACAGTATATCTACAATGAGCAGTTCTTC.

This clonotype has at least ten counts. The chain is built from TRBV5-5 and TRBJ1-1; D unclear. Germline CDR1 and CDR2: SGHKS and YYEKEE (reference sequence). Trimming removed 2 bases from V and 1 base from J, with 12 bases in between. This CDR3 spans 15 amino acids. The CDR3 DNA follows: TGTGCCAGCAGCTTATTTGATAGGCCGAACACTGAAGCTTTCTTT. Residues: CASSLFDRPNTEAFF. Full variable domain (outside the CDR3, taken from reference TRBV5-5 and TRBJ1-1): DAGVTQSPTHLIKTRGQQVTLRCSPISGHKSVSWYQQVLGQGPQFIFQYYEKEERGRGNFPDRFSARQFPNYSSELNVNALLLGDSALYLCASSLFDRPNTEAFFGQGTRLTVV.

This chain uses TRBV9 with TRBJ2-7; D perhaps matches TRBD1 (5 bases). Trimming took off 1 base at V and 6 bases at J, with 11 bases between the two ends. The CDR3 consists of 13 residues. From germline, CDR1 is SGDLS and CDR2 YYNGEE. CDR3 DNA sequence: TGTGCCAGCAGCGTAAGTAGGGGCTCCGAGCAGTACTTC. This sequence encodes CASSVSRGSEQYF. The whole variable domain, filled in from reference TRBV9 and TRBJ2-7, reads DSGVTQTPKHLITATGQRVTLRCSPRSGDLSVYWYQQSLDQGLQFLIQYYNGEERAKGNILERFSAQQFPDLHSELNLSSLELGDSALYFCASSVSRGSEQYFGPGTRLTVT.

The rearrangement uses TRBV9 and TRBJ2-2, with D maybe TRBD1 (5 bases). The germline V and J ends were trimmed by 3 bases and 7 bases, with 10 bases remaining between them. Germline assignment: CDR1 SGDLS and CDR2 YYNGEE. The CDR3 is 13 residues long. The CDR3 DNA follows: TGTGCCAGCAGCGCCCAGGGAATCGGGGAGCTGTTTTTT. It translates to CASSAQGIGELFF.

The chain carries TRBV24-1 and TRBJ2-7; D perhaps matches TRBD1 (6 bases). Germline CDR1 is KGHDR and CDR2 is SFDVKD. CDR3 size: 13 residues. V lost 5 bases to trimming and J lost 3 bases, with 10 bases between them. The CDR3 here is CATSAGENYEQYF. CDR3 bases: TGTGCCACCAGTGCAGGGGAGAACTACGAGCAGTACTTC.

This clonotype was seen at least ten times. The CDR3 coding sequence is TGTGCCAGCAGTTTAGGGTGGGCAGGGGTATACAATGAGCAGTTCTTC. This translates into CASSLGWAGVYNEQFF. The V and J genes are TRBV28 and TRBJ2-1, with a possible D match to TRBD1 (6 bases). This CDR3 region has 16 residues. Germline V gene lookup returns CDR1 MDHEN and CDR2 SYDVKM. The V gene lost 2 bases and the J gene lost 4 bases, with 15 bases spanning the gap.

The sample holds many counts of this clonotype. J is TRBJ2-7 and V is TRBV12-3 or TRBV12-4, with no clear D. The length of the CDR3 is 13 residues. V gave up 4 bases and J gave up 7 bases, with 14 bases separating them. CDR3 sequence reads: CASSSGRNGEQYF. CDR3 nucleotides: TGTGCCAGCAGTTCAGGACGGAATGGTGAGCAGTACTTC.

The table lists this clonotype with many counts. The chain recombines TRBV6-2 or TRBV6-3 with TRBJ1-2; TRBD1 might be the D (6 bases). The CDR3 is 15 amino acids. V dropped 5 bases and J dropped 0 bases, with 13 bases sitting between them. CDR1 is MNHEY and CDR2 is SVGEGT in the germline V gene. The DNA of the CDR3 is TGTGCCAGCAGTCCCTGGGACACTTCTAACTATGGCTACACCTTC. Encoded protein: CASSPWDTSNYGYTF.

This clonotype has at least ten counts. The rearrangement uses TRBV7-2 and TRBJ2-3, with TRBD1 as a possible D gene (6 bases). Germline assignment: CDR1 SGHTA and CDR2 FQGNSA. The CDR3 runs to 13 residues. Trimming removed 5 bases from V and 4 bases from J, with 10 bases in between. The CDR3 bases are TGTGCCAGCAGCACTCAGGGGCCAGATACGCAGTATTTT. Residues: CASSTQGPDTQYF.